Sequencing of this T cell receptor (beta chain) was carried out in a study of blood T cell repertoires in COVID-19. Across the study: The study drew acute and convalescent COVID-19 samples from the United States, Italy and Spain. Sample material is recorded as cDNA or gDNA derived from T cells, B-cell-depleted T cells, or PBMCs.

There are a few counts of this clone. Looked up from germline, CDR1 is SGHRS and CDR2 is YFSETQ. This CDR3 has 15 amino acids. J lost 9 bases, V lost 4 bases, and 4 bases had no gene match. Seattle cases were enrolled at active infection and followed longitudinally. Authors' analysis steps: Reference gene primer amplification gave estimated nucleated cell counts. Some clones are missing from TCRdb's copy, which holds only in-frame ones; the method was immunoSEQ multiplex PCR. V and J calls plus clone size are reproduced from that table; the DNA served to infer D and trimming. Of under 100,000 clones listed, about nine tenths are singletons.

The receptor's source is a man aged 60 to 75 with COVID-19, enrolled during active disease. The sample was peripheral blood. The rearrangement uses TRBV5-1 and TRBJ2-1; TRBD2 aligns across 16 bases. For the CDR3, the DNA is TGCGCCAGCAGCCCGGGACTAGCGGGAGGGGCTGAGCAGTTCTTC. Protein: CASSPGLAGGAEQFF.